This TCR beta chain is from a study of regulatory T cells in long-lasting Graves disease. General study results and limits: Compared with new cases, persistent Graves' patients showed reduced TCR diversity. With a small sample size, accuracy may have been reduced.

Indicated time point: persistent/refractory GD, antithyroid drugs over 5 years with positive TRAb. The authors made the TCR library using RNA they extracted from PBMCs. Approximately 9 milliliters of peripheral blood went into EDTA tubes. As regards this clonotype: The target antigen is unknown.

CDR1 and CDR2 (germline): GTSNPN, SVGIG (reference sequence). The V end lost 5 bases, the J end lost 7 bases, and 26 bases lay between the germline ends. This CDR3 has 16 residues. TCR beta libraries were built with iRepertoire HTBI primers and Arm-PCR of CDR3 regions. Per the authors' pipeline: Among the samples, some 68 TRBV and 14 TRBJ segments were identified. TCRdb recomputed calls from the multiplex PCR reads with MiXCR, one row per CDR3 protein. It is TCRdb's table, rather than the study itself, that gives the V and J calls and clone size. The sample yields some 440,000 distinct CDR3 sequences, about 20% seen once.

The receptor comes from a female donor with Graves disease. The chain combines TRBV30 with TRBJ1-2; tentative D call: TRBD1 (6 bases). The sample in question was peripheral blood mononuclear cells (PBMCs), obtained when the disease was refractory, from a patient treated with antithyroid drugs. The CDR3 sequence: CAWEKLITPGGSGYTF. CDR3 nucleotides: TGTGCCTGGGAGAAACTAATCACCCCCGGGGGCAGTGGCTACACCTTC. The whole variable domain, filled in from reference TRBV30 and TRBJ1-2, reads SQTIHQWPATLVQPVGSPLSLECTVEGTSNPNLYWYRQAAGRGLQLLFYSVGIGQISSEVPQNLSASRPQDRQFILSSKKLLLSDSGFYLCAWEKLITPGGSGYTFGSGTRLTVV.